Listed here are 21 T cell receptor beta chains from one sample, sequenced in a study of cytomegalovirus exposure and HLA in healthy donors. The PCR used 60 Vbeta and 13 Jbeta primers. Repertoires were generated with immunoSEQ multiplex PCR, while TCRdb's copy carries only in-frame clones and drops some. The sample lists roughly 180,000 clones; 84% were seen once. Sequenced input: PBMCs. The receptors stem from a girl aged 5-17 years in good health and CMV-seropositive.

This rearrangement joins TRBV5-1 to TRBJ1-4; 7 positions match TRBD1. Germline CDR1 is SGHRS and CDR2 is YFSETQ. This CDR3 has 16 residues. V was pared by 1 base and J by 8 bases, with 11 bases of the junction left unmatched. CDR3 bases: TGCGCCAGCAGCTTGCAGACGACAGGGTTAGGGGAAAAACTGTTTTTT. Protein product: CASSLQTTGLGEKLFF.

The chain couples TRBV2 to TRBJ1-2; 7 bases fit TRBD1. This CDR3 has 14 residues. Germline CDR1 and CDR2: SNHLY and FYNNEI. J was trimmed by 7 bases and V by 5 bases; bases with no gene match: 10. CDR3: CASSSTTGSTGYTF. The CDR3, as DNA: TGTGCCAGCAGTTCAACGACAGGGTCGACTGGCTACACCTTC.

This chain uses TRBV5-1 with TRBJ1-1, with unresolved D. The CDR3 has 14 residues. Trimming shortened V by 1 base and J by 5 bases, and 12 bases separated the two germline ends. The V gene's germline CDR1 is SGHRS and CDR2 YFSETQ. CDR3: CASSLTGSGTEAFF. As DNA, the CDR3 is TGCGCCAGCAGCTTGACGGGCTCGGGAACTGAAGCTTTCTTT.

The gene calls are TRBV15 and TRBJ2-5, with D possibly TRBD2 on 6 matching bases. CDR1 LNHNV and CDR2 YYDKDF come from the germline V gene (reference sequence). Trimming pared 4 bases from V and 3 bases from J, leaving 9 bases between. The length of the CDR3 is 13 residues. CDR3 sequence (DNA): TGTGCCACCAGCAACGGAGGGAAAGAGACCCAGTACTTC. This encodes CATSNGGKETQYF.

This rearrangement joins TRBV7-8 to TRBJ1-5; a weak D match, TRBD1 (5 bases). This CDR3 region has 13 residues. Trimming removed 5 bases from V and 7 bases from J, with 12 bases in between. Germline CDR1 and CDR2: SGHVS and FQNEAQ. The CDR3 DNA is TGTGCCAGCAGCCTAATAAGACAGCAGCCCCAGCATTTT. This encodes CASSLIRQQPQHF.

The chain links TRBV4-1 to TRBJ2-7; TRBD1 matches 9 bases. Germline assignment: CDR1 MGHRA and CDR2 YSYEKL. This CDR3 is built from 15 residues. V was pared by 2 bases and J by 7 bases, with 9 bases of the junction left unmatched. The CDR3 nucleotides are TGCGCCAGCAGCCAACCCGGGACAGGGTTAATAGAGCAGTACTTC. Translated: CASSQPGTGLIEQYF.

This clone has a handful of counts. This chain joins TRBV5-6 and TRBJ1-1; D possibly corresponds to TRBD1 (5 bases). Trimming left V 8 bases short and J 1 base short, with 12 bases between. Germline loops: CDR1 SGHDT, CDR2 YYEEEE. The CDR3 covers 13 residues. The CDR3 bases are TGTGCCAGTCGACAGAGAGCGAACACTGAAGCTTTCTTT. Its protein product is CASRQRANTEAFF.

The V gene is TRBV10-3, the J gene TRBJ1-1, with unresolved D. Germline CDR1 and CDR2: ENHRY and SYGVKD. The CDR3 covers 11 residues. The germline V and J ends were trimmed by 8 bases and 10 bases, with 14 bases remaining between them. DNA of the CDR3: TGTGCCATCGCTGGCGCGGTTGGAGCTTTCTTT. As protein: CAIAGAVGAFF.

This rearrangement joins TRBV7-2 to TRBJ1-2, with D uncertain. V lost 5 bases and J 6 bases, leaving 22 bases between the germline ends. This CDR3 region has 16 residues. Germline assignment: CDR1 SGHTA and CDR2 FQGNSA. The CDR3 spells CASSVGIGGHPDGYTF. CDR3 nucleotides: TGTGCCAGCAGCGTCGGAATTGGTGGGCACCCGGATGGCTACACCTTC.

This clone was detected only a few times. The V call is TRBV5-5, the J call TRBJ1-1; TRBD1 is a possible D gene (5 bases). Germline loops: CDR1 SGHKS, CDR2 YYEKEE (reference sequence). This CDR3 comprises 15 residues. V was trimmed by 2 bases and J by 2 bases, leaving 13 bases between them. This CDR3 reads CASSFGDLKNTEAFF. As DNA, the CDR3 is TGTGCCAGCAGCTTTGGGGACTTGAAAAACACTGAAGCTTTCTTT.

This chain joins TRBV28 and TRBJ1-1; D is ambiguous. CDR3 length equals 13 residues. V dropped 3 bases and J dropped 5 bases, with 10 bases sitting between them. Germline CDR1 reads MDHEN; CDR2 reads SYDVKM. CDR3 sequence reads: CASSFGTTTEAFF. The CDR3 DNA reads TGTGCCAGCAGTTTTGGCACGACTACTGAAGCTTTCTTT.

The chain combines TRBV21-1 with TRBJ2-3; whether TRBD2, the table's D call, matches the DNA was not checked. TRBV21-1 has pseudogene status. CDR3 length equals 15 residues. The CDR3 spells CASSRTSGSTDTQYF. CDR3 coding DNA: TGTGCCAGCAGCAGGACTAGCGGGAGCACAGATACGCAGTATTTT.

V usage is TRBV4-2 and J usage is TRBJ1-1; no firm D call. Trimming removed 4 bases at V and 4 bases at J, with 10 bases between. Germline assignment: CDR1 LGHNA and CDR2 YNFKEQ. The CDR3 loop spans 13 amino acids. The CDR3 reads CASSPGKGTEAFF. The CDR3 bases are TGTGCCAGCAGCCCGGGAAAGGGCACTGAAGCTTTCTTT.

This chain uses TRBV5-1 with TRBJ1-1, with D unresolved. Trimming stripped 1 base from V and 6 bases from J, with 13 bases between. The CDR3 extends over 14 amino acids. Germline CDR1 reads SGHRS; CDR2 reads YFSETQ. CDR3 sequence reads: CASSLSTERPEAFF. The CDR3 DNA is TGCGCCAGCAGCTTGAGTACGGAGAGGCCTGAAGCTTTCTTT.

This clone showed up just once. The gene calls are TRBV6-1 and TRBJ2-7, with 8 positions matching TRBD1. With V trimmed by 5 bases and J by 9 bases, 21 bases remained unmatched. The CDR3 has 17 residues. Germline CDR1 MNHNS, CDR2 SASEGT. DNA for the CDR3: TGTGCCAGCAGTCAAGGGATACCGGACAGGGTTCTTTGGGGGCAGTACTTC. This sequence encodes CASSQGIPDRVLWGQYF.

The chain combines TRBV7-2 with TRBJ2-3; TRBD1 agrees at 7 bases. Germline trimming cut 5 bases from V and 10 bases from J; bases unmatched to any gene: 6. This CDR3 comprises 12 residues. The V gene's germline CDR1 is SGHTA and CDR2 FQGNSA. The CDR3 region is CASSIDRASQYF. The CDR3 DNA follows: TGTGCCAGCAGCATTGACAGGGCCTCGCAGTATTTT.

The chain is built from TRBV11-1 and TRBJ2-6, with a tentative D call TRBD2 (5 bases). This CDR3 is 16 amino acids long. In germline, CDR1 is SGHAT, CDR2 FQDESV (reference sequence). Deletions cut 6 bases from V and 0 bases from J, with 12 bases between. CDR3 sequence: CASSRTVASGANVLTF. The CDR3 region has the DNA TGTGCCAGCAGTCGGACTGTTGCCTCTGGGGCCAACGTCCTGACTTTC.

The CDR3 region is CASSALAGGPGEQFF. The CDR3 DNA sequence: TGTGCCAGCAGCGCACTAGCGGGGGGGCCGGGTGAGCAGTTCTTC. The chain joins TRBV27 to TRBJ2-1; 13 bases map to TRBD2. CDR3 length equals 15 residues. The junction had 8 bases not matched to a gene; V was cut back by 6 bases and J by 9 bases. Germline CDR1 MNHEY, CDR2 SMNVEV (reference sequence).

Written as DNA, the CDR3 is TGTGCTAGTGGTTTGATTGGGGGGATTCTGGTGTACGAGCAGTACTTC. Its translation: CASGLIGGILVYEQYF. This chain connects TRBV12-5 to TRBJ2-7; perhaps TRBD2 as D (6 bases). The CDR3 runs 16 residues. Germline V gene lookup returns CDR1 LGHNT and CDR2 FRNRAP. V gave up 2 bases and J gave up 4 bases, with 18 bases separating them. Complete variable domain (other parts from reference TRBV12-5 and TRBJ2-7): DARVTQTPRHKVTEMGQEVTMRCQPILGHNTVFWYRQTMMQGLELLAYFRNRAPLDDSGMPKDRFSAEMPDATLATLKIQPSEPRDSAVYFCASGLIGGILVYEQYFGPGTRLTVT.

The chain is built from TRBV18 and TRBJ2-1; D remains ambiguous. Between the trimmed V and J ends, which lost 3 bases and 7 bases, there was a span of 22 bases. Germline CDR1 and CDR2: KGHSH and LQKENI. The CDR3 runs to 17 residues. CDR3 region: CASSPRSALDVQNEQFF. For the CDR3, the DNA is TGTGCCAGCTCACCGAGGAGCGCGCTAGACGTACAAAATGAGCAGTTCTTC.

This clone is a singleton in its sample. V gene TRBV19 combines with J gene TRBJ2-1; the D gene is possibly TRBD2 (5 bases). The CDR3 runs to 12 residues. Germline V gene data show CDR1 as LNHDA and CDR2 as SQIVND (reference sequence). With 11 bases removed from V and 10 bases from J, the gap between germline ends came to 18 bases. The CDR3 loop is CASQNLPGEQFF. CDR3 coding DNA: TGTGCCTCCCAGAACCTCCCGGGAGAGCAGTTCTTC.